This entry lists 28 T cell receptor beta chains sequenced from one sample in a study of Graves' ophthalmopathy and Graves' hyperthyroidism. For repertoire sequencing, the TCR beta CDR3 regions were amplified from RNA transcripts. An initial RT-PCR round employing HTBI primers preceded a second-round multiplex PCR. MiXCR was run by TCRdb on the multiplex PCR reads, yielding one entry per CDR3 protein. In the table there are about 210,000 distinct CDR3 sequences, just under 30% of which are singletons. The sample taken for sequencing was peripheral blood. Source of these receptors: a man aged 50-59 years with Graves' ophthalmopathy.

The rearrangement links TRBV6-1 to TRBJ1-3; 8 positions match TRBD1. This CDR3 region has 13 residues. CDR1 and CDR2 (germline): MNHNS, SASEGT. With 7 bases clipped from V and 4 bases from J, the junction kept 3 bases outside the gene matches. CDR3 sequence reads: CASTRGPGNTIYF. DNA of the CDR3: TGTGCCAGCACCAGGGGGCCCGGAAACACCATATATTTT.

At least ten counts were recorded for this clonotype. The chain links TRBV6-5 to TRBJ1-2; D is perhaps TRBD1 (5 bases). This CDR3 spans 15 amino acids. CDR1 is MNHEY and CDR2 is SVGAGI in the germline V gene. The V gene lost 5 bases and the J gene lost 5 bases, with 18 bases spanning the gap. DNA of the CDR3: TGTGCCAGCAGTCACGGGGCAGGGAAGGTGTATGGCTACACCTTC. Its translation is CASSHGAGKVYGYTF.

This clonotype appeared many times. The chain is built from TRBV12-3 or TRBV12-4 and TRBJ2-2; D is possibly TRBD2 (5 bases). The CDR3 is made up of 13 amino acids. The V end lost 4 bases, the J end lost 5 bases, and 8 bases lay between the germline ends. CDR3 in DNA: TGTGCCAGCAGTTCCGGGGAGACCGGGGAGCTGTTTTTT. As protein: CASSSGETGELFF.

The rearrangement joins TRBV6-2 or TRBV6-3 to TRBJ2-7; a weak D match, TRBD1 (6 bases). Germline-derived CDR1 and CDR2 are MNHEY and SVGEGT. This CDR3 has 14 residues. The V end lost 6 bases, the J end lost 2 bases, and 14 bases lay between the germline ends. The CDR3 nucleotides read TGTGCCAGCAGACGCCGGGACACCGCCTACGAGCAGTACTTC. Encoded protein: CASRRRDTAYEQYF.

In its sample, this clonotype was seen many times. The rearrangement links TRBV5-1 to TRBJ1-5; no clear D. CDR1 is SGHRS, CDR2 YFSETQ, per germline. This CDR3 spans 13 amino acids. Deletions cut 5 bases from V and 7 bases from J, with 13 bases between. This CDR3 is CASSEGMGQPQHF. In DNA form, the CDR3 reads TGCGCCAGCAGTGAAGGAATGGGCCAGCCCCAGCATTTT.

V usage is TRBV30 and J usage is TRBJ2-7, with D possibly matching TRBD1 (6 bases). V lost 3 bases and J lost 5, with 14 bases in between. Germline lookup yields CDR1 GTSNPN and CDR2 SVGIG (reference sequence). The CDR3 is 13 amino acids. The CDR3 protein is CAWRWQGSDEQYF. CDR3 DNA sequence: TGTGCCTGGAGGTGGCAGGGGAGCGACGAGCAGTACTTC.

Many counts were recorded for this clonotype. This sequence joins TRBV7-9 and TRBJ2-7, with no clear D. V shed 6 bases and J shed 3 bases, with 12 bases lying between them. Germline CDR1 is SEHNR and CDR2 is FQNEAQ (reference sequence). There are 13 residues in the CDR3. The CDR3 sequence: CASSLSPNYEQYF. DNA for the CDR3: TGTGCCAGCAGTCTCAGCCCTAACTACGAGCAGTACTTC.

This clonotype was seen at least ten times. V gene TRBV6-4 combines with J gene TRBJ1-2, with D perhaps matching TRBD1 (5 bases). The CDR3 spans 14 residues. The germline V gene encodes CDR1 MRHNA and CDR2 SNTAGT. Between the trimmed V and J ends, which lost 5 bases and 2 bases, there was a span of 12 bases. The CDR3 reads CASSPSGANYGYTF. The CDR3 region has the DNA TGTGCCAGCAGTCCCTCCGGGGCCAACTATGGCTACACCTTC.

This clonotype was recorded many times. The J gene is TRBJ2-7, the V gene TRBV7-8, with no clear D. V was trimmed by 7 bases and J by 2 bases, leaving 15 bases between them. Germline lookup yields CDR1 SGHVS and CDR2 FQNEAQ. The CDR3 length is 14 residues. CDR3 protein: CASTSSRTAYEQYF. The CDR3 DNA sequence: TGTGCCAGCACCTCCAGTAGGACCGCCTACGAGCAGTACTTC.

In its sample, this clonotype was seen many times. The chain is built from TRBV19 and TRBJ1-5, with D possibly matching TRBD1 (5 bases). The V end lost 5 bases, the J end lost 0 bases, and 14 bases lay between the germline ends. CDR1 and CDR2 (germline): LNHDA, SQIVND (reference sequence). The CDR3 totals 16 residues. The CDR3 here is CASSSQTEYSNQPQHF. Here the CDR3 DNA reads TGTGCCAGTAGTTCTCAGACAGAGTATAGCAATCAGCCCCAGCATTTT.

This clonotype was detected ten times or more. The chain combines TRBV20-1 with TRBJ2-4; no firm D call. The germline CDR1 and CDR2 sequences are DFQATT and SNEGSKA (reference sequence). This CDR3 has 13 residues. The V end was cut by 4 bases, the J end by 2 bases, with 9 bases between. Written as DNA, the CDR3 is TGCAGTGCTACCCCCGGAACCAAAAACATTCAGTACTTC. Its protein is CSATPGTKNIQYF.

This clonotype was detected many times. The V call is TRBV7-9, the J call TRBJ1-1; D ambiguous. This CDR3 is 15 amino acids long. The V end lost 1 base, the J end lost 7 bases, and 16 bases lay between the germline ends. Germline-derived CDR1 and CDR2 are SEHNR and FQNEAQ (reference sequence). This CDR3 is CASSLEGNLGIEAFF. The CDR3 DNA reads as TGTGCCAGCAGCTTAGAAGGGAATTTAGGTATTGAAGCTTTCTTT.

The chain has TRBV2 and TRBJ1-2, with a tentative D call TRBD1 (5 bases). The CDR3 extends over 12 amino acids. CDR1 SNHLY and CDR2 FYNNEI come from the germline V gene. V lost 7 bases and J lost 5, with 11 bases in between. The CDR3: CASTLSGYGYTF. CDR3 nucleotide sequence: TGTGCCAGCACCCTCTCAGGGTATGGCTACACCTTC.

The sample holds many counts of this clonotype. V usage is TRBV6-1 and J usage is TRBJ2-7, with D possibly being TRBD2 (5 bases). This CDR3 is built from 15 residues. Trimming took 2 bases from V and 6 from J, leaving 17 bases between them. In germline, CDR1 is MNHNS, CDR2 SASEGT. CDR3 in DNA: TGTGCCAGCAGTGAACATGATAGAACTAGAATCGAGCAGTACTTC. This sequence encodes CASSEHDRTRIEQYF.

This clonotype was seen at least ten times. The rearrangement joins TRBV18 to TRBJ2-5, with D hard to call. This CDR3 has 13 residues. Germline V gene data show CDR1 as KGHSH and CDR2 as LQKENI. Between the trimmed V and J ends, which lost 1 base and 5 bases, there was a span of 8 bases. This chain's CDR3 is CASSPRIAETQYF. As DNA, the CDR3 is TGTGCCAGCTCACCACGGATTGCGGAGACCCAGTACTTC.

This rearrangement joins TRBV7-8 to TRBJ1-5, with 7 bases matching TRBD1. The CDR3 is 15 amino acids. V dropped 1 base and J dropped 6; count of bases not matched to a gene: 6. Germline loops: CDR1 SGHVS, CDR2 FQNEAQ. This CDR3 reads CASSLGGGWGQPQHF. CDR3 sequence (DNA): TGTGCCAGCAGCTTAGGAGGGGGCTGGGGTCAGCCCCAGCATTTT.

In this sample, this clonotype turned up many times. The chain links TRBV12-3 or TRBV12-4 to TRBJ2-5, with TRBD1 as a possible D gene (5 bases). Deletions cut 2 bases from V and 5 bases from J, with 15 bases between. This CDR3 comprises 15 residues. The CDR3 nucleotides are TGTGCCAGCAGTTTATGGGCAGGGATCCCGGAGACCCAGTACTTC. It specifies CASSLWAGIPETQYF.

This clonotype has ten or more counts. In DNA, the CDR3 is TGTGCCAGCAGTGAAGCGCCAGCGGGGACCCAGTACTTC. Protein sequence: CASSEAPAGTQYF. This chain connects TRBV6-1 to TRBJ2-5; maybe TRBD2 (6 bases). CDR1 is MNHNS and CDR2 is SASEGT in the germline V gene. CDR3 length: 13 amino acids. V lost 0 bases and J 7 bases, leaving 9 bases between the germline ends.

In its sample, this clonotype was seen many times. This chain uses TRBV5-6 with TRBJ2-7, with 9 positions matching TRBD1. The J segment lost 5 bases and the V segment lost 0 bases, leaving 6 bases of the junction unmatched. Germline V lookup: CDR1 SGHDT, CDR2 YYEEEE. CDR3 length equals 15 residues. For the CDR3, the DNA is TGTGCCAGCAGCTTGGTGGGACAGGGTGAGGACGAGCAGTACTTC. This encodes CASSLVGQGEDEQYF.

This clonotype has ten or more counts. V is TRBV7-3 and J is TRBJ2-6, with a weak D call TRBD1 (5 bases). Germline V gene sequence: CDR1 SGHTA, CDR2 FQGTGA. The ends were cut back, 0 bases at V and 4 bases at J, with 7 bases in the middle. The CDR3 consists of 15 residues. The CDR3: CASSLTGEGANVLTF. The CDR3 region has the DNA TGTGCCAGCAGCTTAACAGGGGAAGGGGCCAACGTCCTGACTTTC.

Here the CDR3 DNA reads TGCAGTGCAAACTCGGGACTAGCGAGCTCCTACGAGCAGTACTTC. Translated, it gives CSANSGLASSYEQYF. The J gene is TRBJ2-7, the V gene TRBV20-1; 10 bases are a match to TRBD2. CDR3 length: 15 amino acids. The V and J ends lost 6 bases and 0 bases, in that order; junction bases with no gene match: 8. The germline CDR1 and CDR2 sequences are DFQATT and SNEGSKA (reference sequence).

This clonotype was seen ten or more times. CDR3 sequence: CASSSQGGTEAFF. The CDR3 DNA sequence: TGCGCCAGCAGCTCACAGGGAGGCACTGAAGCTTTCTTT. The chain joins TRBV5-1 to TRBJ1-1; D is possibly TRBD1 (6 bases). The CDR3 covers 13 residues. The germline V and J ends were trimmed by 3 bases and 4 bases, with 10 bases remaining between them. Germline V lookup: CDR1 SGHRS, CDR2 YFSETQ.

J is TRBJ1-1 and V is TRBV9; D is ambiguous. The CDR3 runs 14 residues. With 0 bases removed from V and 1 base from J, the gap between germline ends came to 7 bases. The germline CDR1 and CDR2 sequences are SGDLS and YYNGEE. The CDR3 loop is CASSVAQRNTEAFF. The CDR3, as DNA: TGTGCCAGCAGCGTAGCACAGAGGAACACTGAAGCTTTCTTT. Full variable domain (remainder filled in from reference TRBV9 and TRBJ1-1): DSGVTQTPKHLITATGQRVTLRCSPRSGDLSVYWYQQSLDQGLQFLIQYYNGEERAKGNILERFSAQQFPDLHSELNLSSLELGDSALYFCASSVAQRNTEAFFGQGTRLTVV.

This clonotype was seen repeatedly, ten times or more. The CDR3 is CATSRGTARDRGLETQYF. The CDR3 region has the DNA TGTGCCACCAGCAGAGGGACGGCCCGGGACAGGGGTCTGGAGACCCAGTACTTC. This chain links TRBV15 with TRBJ2-5; 10 nucleotides agree with TRBD1. CDR1 and CDR2 (germline): LNHNV, YYDKDF (reference sequence). CDR3 length: 18 residues. Trimming took 1 base from V and 5 from J; bases not matched to a gene: 13.

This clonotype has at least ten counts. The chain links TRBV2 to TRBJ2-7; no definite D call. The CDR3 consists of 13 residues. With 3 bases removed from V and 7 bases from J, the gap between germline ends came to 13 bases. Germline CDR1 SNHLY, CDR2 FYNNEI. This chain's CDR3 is CASSDQDLGEQYF. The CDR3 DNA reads TGTGCCAGCAGTGACCAGGACCTGGGGGAGCAGTACTTC. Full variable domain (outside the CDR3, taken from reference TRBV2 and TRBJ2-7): EPEVTQTPSHQVTQMGQEVILRCVPISNHLYFYWYRQILGQKVEFLVSFYNNEISEKSEIFDDQFSVERPDGSNFTLKIRSTKLEDSAMYFCASSDQDLGEQYFGPGTRLTVT.

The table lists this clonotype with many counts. The CDR3 nucleotides read TGCAGTGCTGACGTACCAGGGGCGGTTGATCAGCCCCAGCATTTT. Amino acid sequence: CSADVPGAVDQPQHF. The genes are TRBV20-1 and TRBJ1-5, with a possible D match to TRBD1 (6 bases). Per the germline V gene, CDR1 is DFQATT and CDR2 is SNEGSKA (reference sequence). Trimming took 5 bases from V and 5 from J, leaving 19 bases between them. The CDR3 contains 15 residues.

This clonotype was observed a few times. CDR3 sequence: CASSPGQASGNTIYF. DNA of the CDR3: TGTGCCAGCTCACCCGGACAAGCCTCTGGAAACACCATATATTTT. This chain links TRBV18 with TRBJ1-3; perhaps TRBD1 as D (5 bases). Germline V gene data show CDR1 as KGHSH and CDR2 as LQKENI. The CDR3 length is 15 residues. Deletions cut 3 bases from V and 0 bases from J, with 9 bases between.

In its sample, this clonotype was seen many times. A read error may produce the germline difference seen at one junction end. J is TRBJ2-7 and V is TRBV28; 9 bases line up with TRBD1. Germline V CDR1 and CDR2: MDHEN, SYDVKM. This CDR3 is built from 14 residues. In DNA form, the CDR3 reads TGTGCCAGCAGTCTCCCCGGGACAGGGCAACCCTTTCGCTTC. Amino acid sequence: CASSLPGTGQPFRF.